These 9 T cell receptor beta chains share one sample of origin, sequenced in a study of Tregs in tolerant kidney transplant recipients. Profiled with immunoSEQ multiplex PCR; TCRdb holds only in-frame clones, not every one. The sample has 75,000 to 85,000 clones; roughly 90% are singletons. The material sequenced was Tregs from blood, taken before the transplant. These receptor sequences come from a human donor who received a combined kidney and bone marrow transplant.

The chain couples TRBV28 to TRBJ2-1; 12 positions agree with TRBD2. CDR3 size: 15 residues. CDR1 and CDR2 from the germline V gene are MDHEN and SYDVKM. V dropped 5 bases and J dropped 2; count of bases not matched to a gene: 1. CDR3 bases: TGTGCCAGCAGTCTAGCGGGAGGGCCCTACAATGAGCAGTTCTTC. It yields the protein CASSLAGGPYNEQFF.

CDR3 sequence: CASSLAQGIITGELFF. CDR3 sequence (DNA): TGTGCCAGCAGCTTGGCCCAGGGGATTATCACCGGGGAGCTGTTTTTT. The chain links TRBV5-4 to TRBJ2-2; the D gene is possibly TRBD1 (6 bases). The germline V gene has CDR1 SGHNT and CDR2 YYREEE (reference sequence). There are 16 residues in the CDR3. V was cut by 0 bases and J by 4 bases, with 13 bases left in between.

This sequence joins TRBV2 and TRBJ2-7, with TRBD2 matching over 9 bases. CDR1 and CDR2 (germline): SNHLY, FYNNEI. With 4 bases clipped from V and 2 bases from J, the junction kept 3 bases outside the gene matches. This CDR3 spans 14 amino acids. This CDR3 reads CASSGAGGPYEQYF. The DNA of the CDR3 is TGTGCCAGCAGTGGGGCGGGAGGGCCCTACGAGCAGTACTTC. Full variable domain (outside the CDR3, taken from reference TRBV2 and TRBJ2-7): EPEVTQTPSHQVTQMGQEVILRCVPISNHLYFYWYRQILGQKVEFLVSFYNNEISEKSEIFDDQFSVERPDGSNFTLKIRSTKLEDSAMYFCASSGAGGPYEQYFGPGTRLTVT.

V is TRBV7-3 and J is TRBJ2-7; 9 bases match TRBD2. This CDR3 region has 16 residues. The germline V gene has CDR1 SGHTA and CDR2 FQGTGA. The ends lost 2 bases at V and 3 bases at J; junction bases unmatched: 8. The DNA for the CDR3 is TGTGCCAGCAGCTTAGGAGGTAGCGGGGGAGGCTACGAGCAGTACTTC. Translation gives CASSLGGSGGGYEQYF.

V usage is TRBV7-2 and J usage is TRBJ1-5; 8 nucleotides agree with TRBD1. Looked up from germline, CDR1 is SGHTA and CDR2 is FQGNSA. V lost 4 bases and J lost 8; bases outside the gene matches: 10. The CDR3 contains 15 residues. The CDR3 nucleotides read TGTGCCAGCAGCTCCCGACAGGGGACGGCCGAGCCCCAGCATTTT. Translation: CASSSRQGTAEPQHF.

This clone was seen more than once but under ten times. The V call is TRBV10-3, the J call TRBJ2-2, with D hard to call. V dropped 8 bases and J dropped 8 bases, with 9 bases sitting between them. Germline lookup yields CDR1 ENHRY and CDR2 SYGVKD. This CDR3 spans 11 amino acids. CDR3: CAISERGELFF. CDR3 coding DNA: TGTGCCATCTCGGAGCGAGGGGAGCTGTTTTTT.

The rearrangement links TRBV4-2 to TRBJ2-3, with D tentatively TRBD1 (6 bases). The CDR3 is 16 amino acids. In germline, CDR1 is LGHNA, CDR2 YNFKEQ. V lost 4 bases, J lost 6 bases, and 20 bases lay in between. The CDR3 DNA reads as TGTGCCAGCAGCCGAGGGACATTAGGTGCAGTGGATACGCAGTATTTT. Protein: CASSRGTLGAVDTQYF.

This chain joins TRBV14 and TRBJ1-6; TRBD1 might be the D (6 bases). This CDR3 has 16 amino acids. Trimming removed 3 bases at V and 7 bases at J, with 16 bases between. Germline loops: CDR1 SGHDN, CDR2 FVKESK. CDR3: CASSQAFGGYNSPLHF. The CDR3 nucleotides are TGTGCCAGCAGCCAGGCTTTCGGGGGCTACAATTCACCCCTCCACTTT.

The chain joins TRBV10-1 to TRBJ2-5; D is possibly TRBD1 (6 bases). Trimming took 2 bases from V and 1 from J, leaving 8 bases between them. Germline CDR1 and CDR2: WNHNN and SYGVQD (reference sequence). CDR3 size: 14 residues. The chain's CDR3 is CASSERTAQETQYF. The CDR3 DNA reads as TGCGCCAGCAGTGAGAGGACAGCCCAAGAGACCCAGTACTTC.